This T cell receptor (beta chain) was sequenced in a study of cytomegalovirus exposure and HLA in healthy donors. Study-level results: Cytomegalovirus-associated TCR beta chains were listed, numbering under 200. The classifier, whose performance was assessed in both the original and validation cohorts, reportedly diagnosed cytomegalovirus status with high specificity and sensitivity.

Some clones are missing from TCRdb's copy, which holds only in-frame ones; the method was immunoSEQ multiplex PCR. Here the sample spans 140,000 to 150,000 clones, roughly 90% being singletons. With respect to this clone: The antigen remains unidentified.

The CDR3 spans 12 residues. Germline V gene lookup returns CDR1 SGHNT and CDR2 YYREEE (reference sequence). Between the trimmed V and J ends, which lost 6 bases and 3 bases, there was a span of 9 bases. The donors were members of the validation cohort, which comprised 90 to 150 subjects and was separate from the first cohort of 666 subjects. The rearrangement joins TRBV5-4 to TRBJ1-2; a possible D gene is TRBD1 (6 bases). Specimen: PBMCs. This TCR came from a man aged 18 to 29 in good health and CMV-seropositive. The CDR3 here is CASKAGDYGYTF. As DNA, the CDR3 is TGTGCCAGCAAGGCAGGGGACTATGGCTACACCTTC. Filled out from reference TRBV5-4 and TRBJ1-2, the complete variable domain reads ETGVTQSPTHLIKTRGQQVTLRCSSQSGHNTVSWYQQALGQGPQFIFQYYREEENGRGNFPPRFSGLQFPNYSSELNVNALELDDSALYLCASKAGDYGYTFGSGTRLTVV.